This TCR beta chain appears in the sequencing data of a study of T cells expressing NK-cell markers. TCRdb reprocessed the 5' RACE reads and keeps a single row for each CDR3 protein, giving no DNA. This sample lists about half a million distinct CDR3 sequences; its ten largest clones have over 1.1%. There are 15 residues in the CDR3. CDR1 DFQATT and CDR2 SNEGSKA come from the germline V gene (reference sequence). Sequencing was performed on blood T cells: a sorted CD56 or NKG2C T cell subset, CD4+ or CD8+ T cells, or bulk PBMC T cells (not recorded which). The receptor was derived from a woman aged 50 to 60 in good health. V is TRBV20-1 and J is TRBJ1-1; TCRdb calls TRBD1, which cannot be checked without DNA. The CDR3 sequence: CSARPLTLLNTEAFF.